Sequencing of this T cell receptor beta chain was carried out in a study of T cell responses to AZD1222 COVID-19 vaccine. General study points: At baseline, seropositivity was found in only a handful of AZD1222 recipients. The study sampled repertoires only after the peak T cell response. There were vaccine-associated CD4 TCRs across spike, dominant at 160-218 and 743-854.

Second-dose recipients at about 4 or about 12 weeks were treated as one pooled group. Method: immunoSEQ multiplex PCR; TCRdb's copy keeps in-frame clones and lacks some. The sample has around 120,000 clones, roughly 93% seen once. Trimming cost V 6 bases and J 7 bases, with 15 bases left between them. The CDR3 consists of 14 residues. Germline CDR1 and CDR2: MDHEN and SYDVKM. Concerning this clone itself: No antigen is known for it.

The origin of this receptor is an adult who received the AZD1222 COVID-19 vaccine. The chain recombines TRBV28 with TRBJ1-4, with D unresolved. Sequenced material: peripheral blood, taken 28 days after the second AZD1222 dose. The CDR3 DNA reads TGTGCCAGCAGCCCGATCACAGACGGTGAAAAACTGTTTTTT. Amino acids: CASSPITDGEKLFF.